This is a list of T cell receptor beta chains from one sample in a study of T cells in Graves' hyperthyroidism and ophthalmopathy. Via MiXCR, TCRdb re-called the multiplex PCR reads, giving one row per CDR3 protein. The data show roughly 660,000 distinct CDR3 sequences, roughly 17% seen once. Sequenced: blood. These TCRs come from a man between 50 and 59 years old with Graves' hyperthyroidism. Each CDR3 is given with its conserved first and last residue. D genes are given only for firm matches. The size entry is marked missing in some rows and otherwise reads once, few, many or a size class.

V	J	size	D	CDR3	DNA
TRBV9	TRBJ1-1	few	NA	CAGSVDRNTEAFF	TGTGCCGGCAGCGTAGACCGGAACACTGAAGCTTTCTTT
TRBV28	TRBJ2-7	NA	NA	CASTPPGPAYEQYF	TGTGCCAGCACCCCCCCGGGACCCGCCTACGAGCAGTACTTC
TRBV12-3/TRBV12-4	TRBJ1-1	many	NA	CASSFWRGTEAFF	TGTGCCAGCAGTTTTTGGCGGGGGACTGAAGCTTTCTTT
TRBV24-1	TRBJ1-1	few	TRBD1	CATSEGQGANTEAFF	TGTGCCACCAGTGAAGGACAGGGGGCGAACACTGAAGCTTTCTTT
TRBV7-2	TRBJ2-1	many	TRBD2	CASTEQAGGYNEQFF	TGTGCCAGCACCGAGCAAGCGGGAGGGTACAATGAGCAGTTCTTC
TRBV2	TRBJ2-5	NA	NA	CASSGSFKAETQYF	TGTGCCAGCAGTGGCAGCTTCAAGGCAGAGACCCAGTACTTC
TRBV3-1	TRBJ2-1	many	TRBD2	CASSQRFLAGVLGNEQFF	TGTGCCAGCAGCCAAAGGTTTCTAGCGGGAGTCCTCGGCAATGAGCAGTTCTTC
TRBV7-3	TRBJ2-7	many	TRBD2	CASSDTGLADEQYF	TGTGCCAGCAGCGACACGGGACTAGCGGACGAGCAGTACTTC
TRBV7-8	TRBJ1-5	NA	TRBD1	CASSIEQGEFNQPQHF	TGTGCCAGCAGCATTGAACAGGGGGAGTTTAATCAGCCCCAGCATTTT
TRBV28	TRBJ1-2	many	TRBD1	CASSSLTGGADGYTF	TGTGCCAGCAGTTCACTGACAGGGGGCGCCGATGGCTACACCTTC
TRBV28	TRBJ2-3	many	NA	CASRSTRSTDTQYF	TGTGCCAGCAGATCGACCCGGAGCACAGATACGCAGTATTTT
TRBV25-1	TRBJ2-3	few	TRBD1	CASSSWTGKSDTQYF	TGTGCCAGCAGCAGTTGGACAGGGAAGTCAGATACGCAGTATTTT
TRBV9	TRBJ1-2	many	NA	CASSVEGTNYGYTF	TGTGCCAGCAGCGTAGAAGGGACGAATTATGGCTACACCTTC
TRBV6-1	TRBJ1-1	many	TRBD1	CASSLVSMSTGGFEAFF	TGTGCCAGCAGCCTAGTTAGTATGTCCACAGGGGGATTTGAAGCTTTCTTT
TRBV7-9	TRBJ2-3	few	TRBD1	CASSSSRDRDTQYF	TGTGCCAGCAGCTCCTCGCGGGACAGGGATACGCAGTATTTT
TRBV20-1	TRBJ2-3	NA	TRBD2	CSARDSGSGSDTQYF	TGCAGTGCTAGAGATAGCGGGAGTGGTTCAGATACGCAGTATTTT
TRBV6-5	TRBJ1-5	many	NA	CASSYNSNQPQHF	TGTGCCAGCAGTTACAATAGCAATCAGCCCCAGCATTTT
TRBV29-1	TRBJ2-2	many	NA	CSVSEGGTGELFF	TGCAGCGTCTCCGAAGGGGGGACCGGGGAGCTGTTTTTT
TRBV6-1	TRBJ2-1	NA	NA	CASSKRSSYNEQFF	TGTGCCAGCAGTAAGAGAAGCTCCTACAATGAGCAGTTCTTC
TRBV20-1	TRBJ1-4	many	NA	CSARTVLSNEKLFF	TGCAGTGCTAGGACAGTGCTGTCTAATGAAAAACTGTTTTTT
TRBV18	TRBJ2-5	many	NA	CASSPRGQETQYF	TGTGCCAGCTCACCACGGGGCCAAGAGACCCAGTACTTC
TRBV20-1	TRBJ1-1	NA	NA	CSAPPDGPPVNTEAFF	TGCAGTGCCCCTCCGGACGGACCCCCCGTGAACACTGAAGCTTTCTTT
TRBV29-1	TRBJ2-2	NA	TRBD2	CSVAKREYTGELFF	TGCAGCGTCGCCAAGCGGGAGTACACCGGGGAGCTGTTTTTT
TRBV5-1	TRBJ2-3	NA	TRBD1	CASSNARDRGVTQYF	TGCGCCAGCAGCAACGCCCGGGACAGGGGTGTTACGCAGTATTTT
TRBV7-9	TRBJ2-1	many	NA	CASSLGASGEQFF	TGTGCCAGCAGCTTAGGGGCCAGCGGTGAGCAGTTCTTC
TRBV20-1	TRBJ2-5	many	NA	CSARTDWYQETQYF	TGCAGTGCTAGGACAGATTGGTACCAAGAGACCCAGTACTTC
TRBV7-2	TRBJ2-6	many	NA	CASSPPRDNQMAGANVLTF	TGTGCCAGCAGCCCCCCTCGGGACAACCAAATGGCTGGGGCCAACGTCCTGACTTTC
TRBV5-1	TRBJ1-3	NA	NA	CASSLALQGNTIYF	TGCGCCAGCAGCTTGGCTTTACAGGGAAACACCATATATTTT
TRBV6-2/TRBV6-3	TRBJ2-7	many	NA	CASSYDGTYEQYF	TGTGCCAGCAGTTACGACGGTACCTACGAGCAGTACTTC